This is a list of T cell receptor beta chains from one sample in a study of follicular helper T cells after annual influenza vaccination. Sequencing was performed with immunoSEQ multiplex PCR; in TCRdb, only in-frame clones are kept and a portion is missing. The sample yields 10,000 or so clones, around 83% seen once. The sample was CXCR5- memory CD4+ T cells sorted from blood, taken 7 days after influenza vaccination. The source is an adult who received the influenza vaccine. Each CDR3 is given with its conserved first and last residue. A D gene is named only where the DNA matches it firmly. Where a row states a size, it is once, few, many or the class of an expanded clone; other rows omit it.

j_call	v_call	clone_size	d_call	cdr3_aa	cdr3_nt
TRBJ1-6	TRBV5-4	NA	TRBD1	CASSSLKLRGDNSPLHF	TGTGCCAGCAGCTCCTTGAAACTCAGGGGGGATAATTCACCCCTCCACTTT
TRBJ2-1	TRBV7-6	NA	TRBD2	CASSYLAGGNNEQFF	TGTGCCAGCAGCTACCTAGCGGGAGGTAACAATGAGCAGTTCTTC
TRBJ2-2	TRBV5-1	NA	NA	CASSQWDLTGELFF	TGCGCCAGCAGTCAGTGGGACCTAACCGGGGAGCTGTTTTTT
TRBJ1-1	TRBV5-5	NA	NA	CASSPSRAGRPEAFF	TGTGCCAGCAGCCCGAGCAGGGCTGGGCGGCCTGAAGCTTTCTTT
TRBJ2-3	TRBV20-1	NA	NA	CSARGQDTQYF	TGCAGTGCTAGGGGTCAAGATACGCAGTATTTT
TRBJ2-3	TRBV18	NA	NA	CASSFGGGSTDTQYF	TGTGCCAGCTCGTTCGGTGGGGGGAGCACAGATACGCAGTATTTT
TRBJ1-4	TRBV18	NA	TRBD1	CASSPSSTTGGEKLFF	TGTGCCAGCTCACCAAGTTCGACGACAGGGGGTGAAAAACTGTTTTTT
TRBJ1-4	TRBV5-1	once	NA	CASSSRENEKLFF	TGCGCCAGCAGCTCCCGGGAGAATGAAAAACTGTTTTTT
TRBJ2-5	TRBV18	NA	NA	CASSPWGDQETQYF	TGTGCCAGCTCACCCTGGGGGGACCAAGAGACCCAGTACTTC
TRBJ2-2	TRBV5-1	NA	NA	CASSFQGRDTGELFF	TGCGCCAGCAGCTTCCAGGGGCGGGATACCGGGGAGCTGTTTTTT